This T cell receptor beta chain came from a study of T cells in Graves' hyperthyroidism and ophthalmopathy. It was RNA transcripts that yielded the amplified TCR beta CDR3 regions. First-round RT-PCR of the TCR CDR3 relied on the HTBI primer set. Via MiXCR, TCRdb re-called the multiplex PCR reads, giving one row per CDR3 protein. In the table there are more than 650,000 distinct CDR3 sequences, about 14% of which are singletons. This clonotype was obtained from a woman aged 18-30 years with Graves' hyperthyroidism. Source material: blood.

The CDR3 DNA reads as TGTGCCAGTAGTAGCCCGGGACAGGGGTACTATGGCTACACCTTC. It specifies CASSSPGQGYYGYTF. The chain recombines TRBV19 with TRBJ1-2, with 10 bases aligning to TRBD1. V gave up 4 bases and J gave up 3 bases; unmatched junction bases: 5. The CDR3 consists of 15 residues. Germline values: CDR1 LNHDA, CDR2 SQIVND (reference sequence).